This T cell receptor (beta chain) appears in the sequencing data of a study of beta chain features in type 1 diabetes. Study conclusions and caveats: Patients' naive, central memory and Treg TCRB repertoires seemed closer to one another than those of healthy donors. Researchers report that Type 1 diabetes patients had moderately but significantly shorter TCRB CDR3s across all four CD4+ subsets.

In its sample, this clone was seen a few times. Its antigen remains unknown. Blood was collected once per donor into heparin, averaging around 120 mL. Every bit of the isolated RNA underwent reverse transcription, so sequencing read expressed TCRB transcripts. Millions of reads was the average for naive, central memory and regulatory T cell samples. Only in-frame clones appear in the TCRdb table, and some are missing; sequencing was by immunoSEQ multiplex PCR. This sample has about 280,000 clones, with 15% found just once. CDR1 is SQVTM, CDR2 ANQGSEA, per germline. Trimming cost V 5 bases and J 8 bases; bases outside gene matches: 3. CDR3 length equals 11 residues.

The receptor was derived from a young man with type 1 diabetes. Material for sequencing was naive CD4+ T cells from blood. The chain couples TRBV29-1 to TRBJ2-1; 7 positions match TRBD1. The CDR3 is CSVYRGDEQFF. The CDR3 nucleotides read TGCAGCGTTTACAGGGGTGATGAGCAGTTCTTC.